The clone carrying this TCR beta chain was picked up a small number of times. The antigen remains unidentified. This CDR3 region has 14 residues. Germline loops: CDR1 SNHLY, CDR2 FYNNEI. With 6 bases clipped from V and 2 bases from J, the junction kept 3 bases outside the gene matches. Libraries were prepared by immunoSEQ multiplex PCR; TCRdb keeps only in-frame clonotypes and omits some of them. This table has nearly 20,000 clones, approximately 40% appearing once. This sample is part of a study of siplizumab effects on memory and regulatory T cells. In the study overall: Paired mixed lymphocyte reactions received either siplizumab at 1 ug/mL or no drug.

Cocultured for roughly 6 days at 37°C were the mixed lymphocyte reaction cells. PBMCs labelled with CFSE (responders) and Violet Dye (stimulators) were mixed 1:1. Broader study findings: Assignment of a naive or memory phenotype failed for roughly 75-95% of the proliferating CD4+ or CD8+ clones. The apparent diversity of naive T cells exceeded that of memory cells, and naive T cells seemed to make a major contribution to the alloresponse.

The genes are TRBV2 and TRBJ2-3; 9 nucleotides match TRBD1. Specimen: CFSE-low (dividing) CD4+ T cells sorted from an allogeneic mixed lymphocyte reaction. The TCR comes from a human donor in good health; the cells came from an allogeneic mixed lymphocyte reaction. Some clones in this sample may be carry-over from other donors' samples. For the CDR3, the DNA is TGTGCCAGCAGCGGACAGGGGTTCACAGATACGCAGTATTTT. Translation: CASSGQGFTDTQYF.